The 28 T cell receptor beta chains below come from one sample, sequenced in a study of OX40 agonist ivuxolimab in advanced cancers. TCRdb keeps only in-frame clones here, not all; method: immunoSEQ multiplex PCR. The sample shows about 18,000 clones, about 84% of them seen only once. Sequencing used CD4+ or CD8+ T cells sorted from blood, obtained in a trial of the OX40 agonist ivuxolimab. The receptor set was obtained from an adult with an advanced solid tumor such as melanoma, head and neck, liver or kidney cancer.

The J gene is TRBJ2-6, the V gene TRBV14; the D call may be TRBD1 or TRBD2 (5 bases each). Germline loops: CDR1 SGHDN, CDR2 FVKESK. The CDR3 has 21 amino acids. V was clipped by 6 bases and J by 1 base, with 28 bases between them. CDR3 nucleotide sequence: TGTGCCAGCAGACCAACAAGAGCACCGGGACGGGGTCGGTCTGGGGCCAACGTCCTGACTTTC. It codes for CASRPTRAPGRGRSGANVLTF.

The CDR3 here is CASSEEVAGYNEQFF. In DNA, the CDR3 is TGTGCCAGCAGTGAAGAGGTAGCGGGTTACAATGAGCAGTTCTTC. The V and J genes are TRBV2 and TRBJ2-1, with 7 bases fitting TRBD2. Germline loops: CDR1 SNHLY, CDR2 FYNNEI. This CDR3 region has 15 residues. The junction had 4 bases not matched to a gene; V was cut back by 1 base and J by 4 bases.

The chain is built from TRBV15 and TRBJ2-7, with D possibly being TRBD1 (7 bases). V dropped 5 bases and J dropped 4 bases, with 18 bases sitting between them. The CDR3 is made up of 15 amino acids. Germline V CDR1 and CDR2: LNHNV, YYDKDF (reference sequence). CDR3 in amino acids: CATSPGDRSTYEQYF. The CDR3 DNA is TGTGCCACCAGCCCGGGGGACAGATCAACTTACGAGCAGTACTTC.

V usage is TRBV4-2 and J usage is TRBJ2-5; maybe TRBD1 (6 bases). CDR1 and CDR2 from the germline V gene are LGHNA and YNFKEQ. The CDR3 totals 15 residues. V lost 5 bases to trimming and J lost 2 bases, with 15 bases between them. The CDR3 loop reads CASSSPKGEQETQYF. CDR3 in DNA: TGTGCCAGCAGCTCCCCTAAGGGGGAGCAAGAGACCCAGTACTTC.

V is TRBV4-1 and J is TRBJ1-2; 8 nucleotides agree with TRBD1. V dropped 4 bases and J dropped 2; count of bases not matched to a gene: 6. CDR3 length: 15 amino acids. CDR1 MGHRA and CDR2 YSYEKL come from the germline V gene. CDR3 nucleotide sequence: TGCGCCAGCAGCCCTTCTCGGACAGGGAACTATGGCTACACCTTC. Its translation: CASSPSRTGNYGYTF.

The rearrangement uses TRBV18 and TRBJ2-7; 7 bases are shared with TRBD1. This CDR3 contains 14 residues. V dropped 3 bases and J dropped 5; count of bases not matched to a gene: 7. CDR1 and CDR2 (germline): KGHSH, LQKENI. CDR3 protein: CASSPYTGVHEQYF. CDR3 sequence (DNA): TGTGCCAGCTCACCTTATACAGGGGTCCACGAGCAGTACTTC.

This clone was recorded only once. V usage is TRBV7-6 and J usage is TRBJ1-1, with D uncertain. V was cut by 3 bases and J by 6 bases, with 11 bases left in between. Germline V gene lookup returns CDR1 SGHVS and CDR2 FNYEAQ. The CDR3 is 13 amino acids. For the CDR3, the DNA is TGTGCCAGCAGCTTGGTTCACGGGTCTGAAGCTTTCTTT. Translated, it gives CASSLVHGSEAFF.

The CDR3 region has the DNA TGTGCCAGCAGCAAGGGGTACCCACAAAGTCGGGCCAACGTCCTGACTTTC. Amino acid sequence: CASSKGYPQSRANVLTF. The V and J genes are TRBV7-8 and TRBJ2-6, with D possibly being TRBD1 (5 bases). The V end lost 5 bases, the J end lost 5 bases, and 19 bases lay between the germline ends. This CDR3 is built from 17 residues. Germline CDR1 reads SGHVS; CDR2 reads FQNEAQ.

The rearrangement uses TRBV5-1 and TRBJ2-1; the D gene could be TRBD1 or TRBD2 (5 bases each). Trimming stripped 2 bases from V and 9 bases from J, with 12 bases between. Looked up from germline, CDR1 is SGHRS and CDR2 is YFSETQ. The CDR3 consists of 13 residues. The CDR3 region has the DNA TGCGCCAGCAGCTTACGGGACGCCGGTGAGCAGTTCTTC. Translated, it gives CASSLRDAGEQFF. Based on the CDR3 plus reference TRBV5-1 and TRBJ2-1, the full variable domain is KAGVTQTPRYLIKTRGQQVTLSCSPISGHRSVSWYQQTPGQGLQFLFEYFSETQRNKGNFPGRFSGRQFSNSRSEMNVSTLELGDSALYLCASSLRDAGEQFFGPGTRLTVL.

The chain joins TRBV7-3 to TRBJ2-3, with D uncertain. Germline-derived CDR1 and CDR2 are SGHTA and FQGTGA. V dropped 5 bases and J dropped 2 bases, with 17 bases sitting between them. CDR3 length: 16 residues. The CDR3 loop is CASSRLARSATDTQYF. The CDR3 nucleotides are TGTGCCAGCAGCCGACTCGCGCGGAGTGCCACAGATACGCAGTATTTT.

The chain couples TRBV7-9 to TRBJ2-1; 7 bases are a match to TRBD1. CDR1 is SEHNR, CDR2 FQNEAQ, per germline (reference sequence). The J segment lost 7 bases and the V segment lost 1 base, leaving 4 bases of the junction unmatched. The CDR3 covers 14 residues. In DNA, the CDR3 is TGTGCCAGCAGCTTAGAACAGGGGTGGAATGAGCAGTTCTTC. Translated, it gives CASSLEQGWNEQFF.

The chain recombines TRBV9 with TRBJ1-1; D is undetermined. CDR3 length equals 11 residues. Germline values: CDR1 SGDLS, CDR2 YYNGEE. Trimming removed 3 bases at V and 6 bases at J, with 6 bases between. The CDR3 reads CASSGRAEAFF. The CDR3 DNA is TGTGCCAGCAGCGGAAGAGCTGAAGCTTTCTTT.

This sequence joins TRBV2 and TRBJ2-3; possibly TRBD2 for D (5 bases). The germline V gene has CDR1 SNHLY and CDR2 FYNNEI. V lost 7 bases to trimming and J lost 5 bases, with 7 bases between them. This CDR3 has 11 amino acids. CDR3 coding DNA: TGTGCCAGCACGGAGGAAGATACGCAGTATTTT. Its protein is CASTEEDTQYF.

The rearrangement links TRBV13 to TRBJ2-3; 7 nucleotides line up with TRBD1. Germline assignment: CDR1 PRHDT and CDR2 FYEKMQ (reference sequence). Trimming at V came to 0 bases and at J to 5 bases, leaving 5 bases not matched to a gene. The CDR3 loop spans 15 amino acids. Written as DNA, the CDR3 is TGTGCCAGCAGCTTAGGAGGGACAGATCGAGATACGCAGTATTTT. Its translation is CASSLGGTDRDTQYF.

The rearrangement links TRBV6-5 to TRBJ1-2; possible D gene TRBD1, 6 bases. Per the germline V gene, CDR1 is MNHEY and CDR2 is SVGAGI. The CDR3 length is 15 residues. Trimming stripped 6 bases from V and 4 bases from J, with 18 bases between. CDR3 sequence: CASSLGQPHTYGYTF. The DNA for the CDR3 is TGTGCCAGCAGCCTCGGACAGCCTCACACCTATGGCTACACCTTC.

The rearrangement uses TRBV7-3 and TRBJ2-3; D is ambiguous. The CDR3 totals 12 residues. V was cut by 5 bases and J by 6 bases, with 9 bases left in between. The germline CDR1 and CDR2 sequences are SGHTA and FQGTGA. The CDR3 DNA reads TGTGCCAGCAGCGCCGTGGGGGATACGCAGTATTTT. This translates into CASSAVGDTQYF.

J is TRBJ1-1 and V is TRBV11-2; 7 nucleotides align to TRBD1. CDR3 size: 14 residues. Unmatched junction bases numbered 8, after V lost 5 bases and J lost 5 bases. Germline V gives CDR1 SGHAT, CDR2 FQNNGV. This chain's CDR3 is CASSTNPGGTEAFF. CDR3 sequence (DNA): TGTGCCAGCAGCACAAATCCAGGGGGAACTGAAGCTTTCTTT.

The CDR3 loop reads CASKLGNAYEQYF. CDR3 in DNA: TGTGCCAGCAAGCTAGGGAATGCCTACGAGCAGTACTTC. This rearrangement joins TRBV5-4 to TRBJ2-7; D call uncertain. The CDR3 is 13 residues long. V dropped 6 bases and J dropped 2 bases, with 12 bases sitting between them. The germline CDR1 and CDR2 sequences are SGHNT and YYREEE (reference sequence). Looking up the rest from reference TRBV5-4 and TRBJ2-7 gives the full variable domain: ETGVTQSPTHLIKTRGQQVTLRCSSQSGHNTVSWYQQALGQGPQFIFQYYREEENGRGNFPPRFSGLQFPNYSSELNVNALELDDSALYLCASKLGNAYEQYFGPGTRLTVT.

V usage is TRBV7-2 and J usage is TRBJ2-1; 9 nucleotides match TRBD1. Germline CDR1 and CDR2: SGHTA and FQGNSA. The length of the CDR3 is 17 residues. The V gene end was trimmed by 5 bases and the J gene end by 8 bases; junction bases not matched to a gene: 16. The CDR3 DNA reads as TGTGCCAGCAGCCCAAGACCGGGACAGGGTCTACGCGATGAGCAGTTCTTC. Encoded protein: CASSPRPGQGLRDEQFF.

The chain recombines TRBV7-3 with TRBJ2-1; unclear D gene. The CDR3 consists of 14 residues. The V gene lost 2 bases and the J gene lost 5 bases, with 10 bases spanning the gap. Looked up from germline, CDR1 is SGHTA and CDR2 is FQGTGA. The CDR3 bases are TGTGCCAGCAGCTTATCCCCAGGTAACAATGAGCAGTTCTTC. It is translated as CASSLSPGNNEQFF.

A single count supports this clone. This chain joins TRBV6-5 and TRBJ1-4; D is uncertain. Trimming pared 7 bases from V and 5 bases from J, leaving 14 bases between. CDR1 and CDR2 (germline): MNHEY, SVGAGI. CDR3 length: 14 residues. CDR3 bases: TGTGCCAGCAAACCTAGGAGAGGGAATGAAAAACTGTTTTTT. Translated: CASKPRRGNEKLFF.

The V call is TRBV4-3, the J call TRBJ2-6; no firm D call. The CDR3 covers 18 residues. Trimming removed 1 base from V and 0 bases from J, with 13 bases in between. The germline gives CDR1 LGHNA, CDR2 YSLEER. For the CDR3, the DNA is TGCGCCAGCAGCCAAGGTCGTCGACACCTCTCTGGGGCCAACGTCCTGACTTTC. Amino acid sequence: CASSQGRRHLSGANVLTF.

This chain links TRBV7-8 with TRBJ1-6; D call uncertain. V lost 5 bases, J lost 5 bases, and 10 bases lay in between. The CDR3 spans 14 residues. Germline lookup yields CDR1 SGHVS and CDR2 FQNEAQ. The CDR3 region has the DNA TGTGCCAGCAGCAGGGCCAGCAATAATTCACCCCTCCACTTT. Translation gives CASSRASNNSPLHF. The entire variable domain, with the rest obtained from reference TRBV7-8 and TRBJ1-6, is as follows: GAGVSQSPRYKVAKRGQDVALRCDPISGHVSLFWYQQALGQGPEFLTYFQNEAQLDKSGLPSDRFFAERPEGSVSTLKIQRTQQEDSAVYLCASSRASNNSPLHFGNGTRLTVT.

This clone has only a few counts. V usage is TRBV6-6 and J usage is TRBJ2-1, with TRBD2 matching 9 bases. CDR3 length equals 15 residues. CDR1 is MNHNY, CDR2 SVGAGI, per germline (reference sequence). With V trimmed by 6 bases and J by 7 bases, 10 bases remained unmatched. The CDR3 loop reads CASRDRGLARNEQFF. In nucleotides, the CDR3 is TGTGCCAGCAGGGACCGGGGACTAGCTCGAAATGAGCAGTTCTTC.

The count of this clone is one. The chain recombines TRBV5-4 with TRBJ2-3; D may be TRBD1 or TRBD2 (6 bases each). Germline V gives CDR1 SGHNT, CDR2 YYREEE (reference sequence). The ends were cut back, 4 bases at V and 0 bases at J, with 12 bases in the middle. This CDR3 contains 15 residues. CDR3 DNA sequence: TGTGCCAGCAGCCGCGCCGGGGGCAGCACAGATACGCAGTATTTT. Translation: CASSRAGGSTDTQYF. The whole variable domain, filled in from reference TRBV5-4 and TRBJ2-3, reads ETGVTQSPTHLIKTRGQQVTLRCSSQSGHNTVSWYQQALGQGPQFIFQYYREEENGRGNFPPRFSGLQFPNYSSELNVNALELDDSALYLCASSRAGGSTDTQYFGPGTRLTVL.

The sample holds one count of this clone. V is TRBV4-1 and J is TRBJ1-6; D is uncertain. The CDR3 has 15 amino acids. V lost 1 base to trimming and J lost 2 bases, with 6 bases between them. CDR1 is MGHRA and CDR2 is YSYEKL in the germline V gene. Here the CDR3 DNA reads TGCGCCAGCAGCCAAGGGACTGCCTATAATTCACCCCTCCACTTT. Its translation: CASSQGTAYNSPLHF.

This sequence joins TRBV28 and TRBJ2-1; no clear D gene. Germline CDR1 reads MDHEN; CDR2 reads SYDVKM. This CDR3 is built from 11 residues. The germline V and J ends were trimmed by 2 bases and 8 bases, with 4 bases remaining between them. DNA for the CDR3: TGTGCCAGCAGTTTAGAGTATGAGCAGTTCTTC. It specifies CASSLEYEQFF.

This chain joins TRBV7-6 and TRBJ1-5; D unclear. Germline loops: CDR1 SGHVS, CDR2 FNYEAQ. This CDR3 spans 13 amino acids. With 0 bases removed from V and 7 bases from J, the gap between germline ends came to 7 bases. CDR3 nucleotide sequence: TGTGCCAGCAGCTTAGCAAGGTACCAGCCCCAGCATTTT. Translating gives CASSLARYQPQHF.